One and the same sample provided the 20 T cell receptor beta chains below, sequenced in a study of OX40 agonist ivuxolimab in advanced cancers. Here immunoSEQ multiplex PCR was the method, and the copy in TCRdb shows in-frame clones only, minus some. The data contain 90,000 to 100,000 clones, about 87% of them seen just once; the ten biggest clones take up 0.79%. Sequenced material: CD4+ or CD8+ T cells sorted from blood, taken in a trial of the OX40 agonist ivuxolimab. The receptors derive from an adult with an advanced solid tumor such as melanoma, head and neck, liver or kidney cancer.

The chain employs TRBV30 and TRBJ1-6, with a possible D match to TRBD1 (5 bases). CDR1 is GTSNPN, CDR2 SVGIG, per germline (reference sequence). The V gene lost 2 bases and the J gene lost 5 bases, with 10 bases spanning the gap. The CDR3 extends over 14 amino acids. This CDR3 is CAWSSSGNNSPLHF. The CDR3 region has the DNA TGTGCCTGGAGTAGCTCAGGGAATAATTCACCCCTCCACTTT.

V usage is TRBV6-4 and J usage is TRBJ2-7, with D perhaps matching TRBD2 (6 bases). This CDR3 is 15 amino acids long. CDR1 and CDR2 (germline): MRHNA, SNTAGT. The V and J ends lost 6 bases and 2 bases respectively, with 17 bases between them. This chain's CDR3 is CASSRDHGTPYEQYF. DNA for the CDR3: TGTGCCAGCAGCCGGGACCACGGGACTCCCTACGAGCAGTACTTC.

This chain links TRBV7-2 with TRBJ2-5; TRBD2 matches 10 bases. J gave up 8 bases and V 4 bases, and 4 bases lay outside the gene matches. The CDR3 sequence is 13 residues long. Per the germline V gene, CDR1 is SGHTA and CDR2 is FQGNSA. This CDR3 reads CASSSLAGDTQYF. The CDR3 nucleotides are TGTGCCAGCAGCTCTCTAGCGGGGGACACCCAGTACTTC.

CDR3 amino acids: CASSLMGYGANVLTF. The DNA of the CDR3 is TGTGCCAGCAGTTTAATGGGGTATGGGGCCAACGTCCTGACTTTC. The rearrangement uses TRBV28 and TRBJ2-6; D remains unclear. CDR1 and CDR2 from the germline V gene are MDHEN and SYDVKM. The length of the CDR3 is 15 residues. V lost 2 bases and J 3 bases, leaving 8 bases between the germline ends.

The chain links TRBV28 to TRBJ1-4; D unresolved. The CDR3 totals 13 residues. Looked up from germline, CDR1 is MDHEN and CDR2 is SYDVKM. The V end lost 3 bases, the J end lost 6 bases, and 8 bases lay between the germline ends. CDR3 bases: TGTGCCAGCAGTTTGCCCGGGTATGAAAAACTGTTTTTT. Its translation is CASSLPGYEKLFF.

In nucleotides, the CDR3 is TGCAGCGTCGGACAGGATAGCAATCAGCCCCAGCATTTT. This codes for CSVGQDSNQPQHF. The chain combines TRBV29-1 with TRBJ1-5; 7 bases are a match to TRBD1. With 6 bases clipped from V and 0 bases from J, the junction kept 2 bases outside the gene matches. CDR3 length: 13 amino acids. Per the germline V gene, CDR1 is SQVTM and CDR2 is ANQGSEA.

With regard to this clone: Germline is not matched at one junction end, which may reflect a read error. The chain combines TRBV5-1 with TRBJ1-2; the D is unclear. Germline CDR1 reads SGHRS; CDR2 reads YFSETQ. CDR3 length: 14 amino acids. CDR3 in amino acids: CASSLAGYSLESMF. Written as DNA, the CDR3 is TGCGCCAGCAGCTTGGCCGGGTATTCCTTAGAAAGCATGTTC.

In its sample, this clone was seen once. The chain has TRBV27 and TRBJ1-1; D is ambiguous. Germline loops: CDR1 MNHEY, CDR2 SMNVEV (reference sequence). The CDR3 contains 13 residues. V was cut by 3 bases and J by 4 bases, with 9 bases left in between. The CDR3 DNA is TGTGCCAGCAGTTTTAGGGAGAGCACTGAAGCTTTCTTT. Translated, it gives CASSFRESTEAFF.

The V gene is TRBV5-5, the J gene TRBJ2-6; 7 nucleotides match TRBD1. The CDR3 consists of 17 residues. Germline V lookup: CDR1 SGHKS, CDR2 YYEKEE (reference sequence). V gave up 6 bases and J gave up 2 bases; unmatched junction bases: 11. The CDR3 loop reads CASNLLTGSPGANVLTF. The CDR3 region has the DNA TGTGCCAGCAACCTCTTGACAGGGTCACCTGGGGCCAACGTCCTGACTTTC.

The rearrangement links TRBV4-3 to TRBJ1-2, with D unclear. V was trimmed by 6 bases and J by 0 bases, leaving 11 bases between them. The CDR3 has 14 residues. Germline CDR1 and CDR2: LGHNA and YSLEER. The CDR3 loop reads CASRKAPANYGYTF. CDR3 nucleotides: TGCGCCAGCAGAAAGGCGCCGGCTAACTATGGCTACACCTTC.

The table lists this clone with a count of one. The chain recombines TRBV28 with TRBJ2-3; unclear D gene. The CDR3 runs 16 residues. Trimming removed 8 bases from V and 0 bases from J, with 18 bases in between. The V gene's germline CDR1 is MDHEN and CDR2 SYDVKM. The CDR3 here is CASPPPVGLSTDTQYF. In nucleotides, the CDR3 is TGTGCCAGCCCCCCACCTGTTGGTCTGAGCACAGATACGCAGTATTTT.

V gene TRBV7-3 combines with J gene TRBJ2-3; 8 positions match TRBD1. CDR1 and CDR2 from the germline V gene are SGHTA and FQGTGA. There are 15 residues in the CDR3. With V trimmed by 5 bases and J by 4 bases, 8 bases remained unmatched. CDR3 region: CASSIQGENSDTQYF. The CDR3 coding sequence is TGTGCCAGCAGCATACAGGGGGAGAATTCAGATACGCAGTATTTT.

This rearrangement joins TRBV19 to TRBJ2-3; a weak D match, TRBD1 (6 bases). This CDR3 contains 17 residues. Germline assignment: CDR1 LNHDA and CDR2 SQIVND (reference sequence). Trimming took off 3 bases at V and 8 bases at J, with 24 bases between the two ends. The CDR3 here is CASSIPPGDPTRVTQYF. The CDR3 DNA reads TGTGCCAGTAGTATCCCCCCAGGGGATCCCACAAGAGTTACGCAGTATTTT.

This chain connects TRBV2 to TRBJ2-1, with D unclear. Between the trimmed V and J ends, which lost 2 bases and 5 bases, there was a span of 7 bases. The length of the CDR3 is 13 residues. CDR1 and CDR2 from the germline V gene are SNHLY and FYNNEI. The CDR3 nucleotides are TGTGCCAGCAGTGAAATGCGAAACAATGAGCAGTTCTTC. Protein product: CASSEMRNNEQFF.

This chain uses TRBV18 with TRBJ2-3; D remains unclear. Trimming left V 2 bases short and J 2 bases short, with 2 bases between. The CDR3 has 12 residues. CDR1 and CDR2 from the germline V gene are KGHSH and LQKENI. Written as DNA, the CDR3 is TGTGCCAGCTCACCAGTCACAGATACGCAGTATTTT. Protein: CASSPVTDTQYF.

This chain links TRBV20-1 with TRBJ1-2; D unclear. Germline V gene lookup returns CDR1 DFQATT and CDR2 SNEGSKA (reference sequence). The CDR3 has 11 residues. CDR3 nucleotide sequence: TGCAGAGTGACCGGATTGTGGGGCTACACCTTC. As protein: CRVTGLWGYTF.

This chain links TRBV5-1 with TRBJ2-1; perhaps TRBD1 as D (6 bases). From germline, CDR1 is SGHRS and CDR2 YFSETQ. Trimming left V 4 bases short and J 7 bases short, with 9 bases between. CDR3 length: 12 amino acids. The CDR3 reads CASSQQGNEQFF. In nucleotides, the CDR3 is TGCGCCAGCAGCCAACAGGGAAATGAGCAGTTCTTC. Combining the CDR3 with reference TRBV5-1 and TRBJ2-1 gives the whole variable domain KAGVTQTPRYLIKTRGQQVTLSCSPISGHRSVSWYQQTPGQGLQFLFEYFSETQRNKGNFPGRFSGRQFSNSRSEMNVSTLELGDSALYLCASSQQGNEQFFGPGTRLTVL.

The CDR3, as DNA: TGTGCCAGCAGTTACCAGGGGATGAACACTGAAGCTTTCTTT. It is translated as CASSYQGMNTEAFF. The chain couples TRBV6-6 to TRBJ1-1; D possibly corresponds to TRBD1 (6 bases). V gave up 2 bases and J gave up 0 bases, with 7 bases separating them. Germline CDR1 is MNHNY and CDR2 is SVGAGI (reference sequence). This CDR3 has 14 residues.

The V call is TRBV28, the J call TRBJ2-1, with 7 bases identical to TRBD2. Germline assignment: CDR1 MDHEN and CDR2 SYDVKM. V was pared by 7 bases and J by 13 bases, with 13 bases of the junction left unmatched. This CDR3 is 13 amino acids long. The CDR3 sequence is CASNSELAGSQFF. The CDR3 DNA reads TGTGCCAGCAACAGTGAATTAGCGGGTAGTCAGTTCTTC.

This clone was picked up one time. The chain combines TRBV11-2 with TRBJ2-3; no clear D. V dropped 1 base and J dropped 4 bases, with 12 bases sitting between them. The germline gives CDR1 SGHAT, CDR2 FQNNGV. The CDR3 loop spans 15 amino acids. The CDR3 loop is CASSLVKLGADTQYF. The CDR3 nucleotides are TGTGCCAGCAGCTTAGTGAAACTTGGTGCAGATACGCAGTATTTT.